Each of the 30 T cell receptor beta chains below was sequenced from the same sample in a study of early T cells in non-severe SARS-CoV-2 infection. Via MiXCR, TCRdb re-called the 5' RACE reads, giving one row per CDR3 protein. The sample has 25,000 to 35,000 distinct CDR3 sequences; 6% are singletons. The specimen was whole blood, collected at baseline. Receptors were obtained from an adult who was a healthcare worker with PCR-confirmed SARS-CoV-2 infection or an uninfected control (not recorded which).

This clonotype showed up just a few times. The chain joins TRBV20-1 to TRBJ1-1; a weak D match, TRBD1 (5 bases). The length of the CDR3 is 11 residues. Germline V gene data show CDR1 as DFQATT and CDR2 as SNEGSKA (reference sequence). CDR3 in amino acids: CSLMGGTEAFF. DNA for the CDR3: TGCAGCCTTATGGGGGGGACTGAAGCTTTCTTT.

This clonotype has a count of ten or more. This rearrangement joins TRBV6-2 or TRBV6-3 to TRBJ2-7; 7 nucleotides align to TRBD1. V was clipped by 6 bases and J by 3 bases; unmatched bases: 8. Germline V gene sequence: CDR1 MNHEY, CDR2 SVGEGT. The CDR3 loop spans 14 amino acids. The CDR3 bases are TGTGCCAGCAGCAACCGGGACAGCCTCTACGAGCAGTACTTC. Translated: CASSNRDSLYEQYF.

This clonotype has just a few counts. This sequence joins TRBV7-9 and TRBJ2-1; 7 positions agree with TRBD2. CDR3 length: 15 residues. J gave up 3 bases and V 0 bases, and 2 bases lay outside the gene matches. Germline loops: CDR1 SEHNR, CDR2 FQNEAQ (reference sequence). CDR3 sequence: CASSLAGRNYNEQFF. CDR3 DNA: TGTGCCAGCAGCTTAGCCGGGAGGAACTACAATGAGCAGTTCTTC.

The table lists this clonotype with many counts. Written as DNA, the CDR3 is TGTGCCAGCAGCCAAGACAGCAGGGCAGGGGGCACCAACTATGGCTACACCTTC. Translated: CASSQDSRAGGTNYGYTF. The rearrangement links TRBV4-2 to TRBJ1-2, with 8 nucleotides matching TRBD1. The germline gives CDR1 LGHNA, CDR2 YNFKEQ. CDR3 length: 18 amino acids. V shed 0 bases, J shed 2 bases, and the junction held 11 bases outside the gene matches.

Only a few counts were recorded for this clonotype. The chain joins TRBV20-1 to TRBJ2-5; D is unresolved. V was cut by 5 bases and J by 1 base, with 11 bases left in between. Per germline, CDR1 DFQATT and CDR2 SNEGSKA (reference sequence). This CDR3 comprises 13 residues. Here the CDR3 reads CSAARLVQETQYF. In nucleotides, the CDR3 is TGCAGTGCTGCCAGACTGGTCCAAGAGACCCAGTACTTC.

V usage is TRBV27 and J usage is TRBJ1-2, with TRBD1 identical over 8 bases. This CDR3 is built from 15 residues. From germline, CDR1 is MNHEY and CDR2 SMNVEV (reference sequence). V lost 4 bases to trimming and J lost 2 bases; unmatched junction nucleotides: 6. CDR3 sequence: CASSSWTGLNYGYTF. DNA for the CDR3: TGTGCCAGCAGTTCCTGGACAGGGCTGAACTATGGCTACACCTTC.

The CDR3 DNA reads TGCAGTGCTAGATCCCGGACAGGAGGGACTGAAGCTTTCTTT. Its translation is CSARSRTGGTEAFF. The chain is built from TRBV20-1 and TRBJ1-1; TRBD1 aligns across 7 bases. The CDR3 spans 14 residues. Germline V gene sequence: CDR1 DFQATT, CDR2 SNEGSKA (reference sequence). The V segment lost 2 bases and the J segment 5 bases; nucleotides outside the gene matches: 8.

This clonotype came up many times. This chain links TRBV19 with TRBJ1-5; D unclear. CDR1 is LNHDA, CDR2 SQIVND, per germline (reference sequence). V was pared by 3 bases and J by 1 base, with 10 bases between. The CDR3 contains 15 residues. CDR3 residues: CASSIDKYSNQPQHF. The CDR3 DNA reads TGTGCCAGTAGTATCGATAAGTACAGCAATCAGCCCCAGCATTTT.

Many counts were recorded for this clonotype. The V call is TRBV12-3 or TRBV12-4, the J call TRBJ1-3; D gene unclear. V was cut by 5 bases and J by 0 bases, with 14 bases left in between. The length of the CDR3 is 16 residues. The CDR3 DNA reads TGTGCCAGCAGTCCCCCGGACCGAAGCTCTGGAAACACCATATATTTT. It specifies CASSPPDRSSGNTIYF.

In its sample, this clonotype was seen many times. This sequence joins TRBV5-1 and TRBJ2-7, with TRBD2 matching over 7 bases. The length of the CDR3 is 13 residues. CDR1 SGHRS and CDR2 YFSETQ come from the germline V gene. V lost 3 bases and J lost 2; bases outside the gene matches: 2. The CDR3 here is CASSSGTTYEQYF. In DNA form, the CDR3 reads TGCGCCAGCAGCTCCGGGACTACCTACGAGCAGTACTTC. Together with reference TRBV5-1 and TRBJ2-7, the CDR3 gives the full variable domain: KAGVTQTPRYLIKTRGQQVTLSCSPISGHRSVSWYQQTPGQGLQFLFEYFSETQRNKGNFPGRFSGRQFSNSRSEMNVSTLELGDSALYLCASSSGTTYEQYFGPGTRLTVT.

This clonotype was observed at least ten times. This sequence joins TRBV28 and TRBJ2-1; maybe TRBD2 (6 bases). In germline, CDR1 is MDHEN, CDR2 SYDVKM. The ends were cut back, 5 bases at V and 0 bases at J, with 17 bases in the middle. The CDR3 totals 17 residues. The CDR3 nucleotides are TGTGCCAGCAGTCCAAGTAGCGGTCTAAGCTCCTACAATGAGCAGTTCTTC. It encodes CASSPSSGLSSYNEQFF.

This clonotype has a count of ten or more. This chain connects TRBV28 to TRBJ2-4; D possibly uses TRBD1 or TRBD2 (5 bases each). Trimming removed 2 bases from V and 3 bases from J, with 8 bases in between. This CDR3 spans 14 amino acids. CDR1 is MDHEN and CDR2 is SYDVKM in the germline V gene. The CDR3 DNA sequence: TGTGCCAGCAGTTTAGGGGGTGACAAAAACATTCAGTACTTC. Translating it yields CASSLGGDKNIQYF.

V and J are TRBV10-3 and TRBJ1-6, with unresolved D. Germline V gene sequence: CDR1 ENHRY, CDR2 SYGVKD. This CDR3 is built from 13 residues. The CDR3 loop reads CATTVNSNSPLHF. The CDR3 DNA reads as TGTGCTACTACAGTGAATTCTAATTCACCCCTCCACTTT.

This clonotype was seen a few times. The chain links TRBV6-5 to TRBJ1-6; tentative D call: TRBD1 (5 bases). From germline, CDR1 is MNHEY and CDR2 SVGAGI. Trimming pared 2 bases from V and 7 bases from J, leaving 9 bases between. There are 14 residues in the CDR3. CDR3 DNA sequence: TGTGCCAGCAGTTACGAGGGGTGGAATTCACCCCTCCACTTT. This sequence encodes CASSYEGWNSPLHF.

This clonotype has only a few counts. The rearrangement links TRBV5-1 to TRBJ2-3, with 8 nucleotides matching TRBD2. The CDR3 is made up of 18 amino acids. Germline V gene data show CDR1 as SGHRS and CDR2 as YFSETQ. V shed 3 bases and J 4 bases; nucleotides not matched to a gene: 16. In DNA form, the CDR3 reads TGCGCCAGCAGCTCCGACTCTCGCGGGAGGCGGTTCGCAGATACGCAGTATTTT. This gives the protein CASSSDSRGRRFADTQYF.

In its sample, this clonotype was seen many times. This sequence joins TRBV10-1 and TRBJ2-1; TRBD2 matches at 7 bases. CDR1 and CDR2 from the germline V gene are WNHNN and SYGVQD (reference sequence). With V trimmed by 6 bases and J by 5 bases, 13 bases remained unmatched. The CDR3 loop spans 16 amino acids. CDR3 sequence (DNA): TGCGCCAGCAGCCTAGCGGTGAATCCTCCTCACAATGAGCAGTTCTTC. As protein: CASSLAVNPPHNEQFF.

The sample holds many counts of this clonotype. The rearrangement joins TRBV6-1 to TRBJ1-1; 9 bases are a match to TRBD1. Trimming removed 6 bases from V and 5 bases from J; junction bases left unmatched: 13. The CDR3 covers 16 residues. Germline lookup yields CDR1 MNHNS and CDR2 SASEGT. This CDR3 reads CASSPWSGGTGTEAFF. The CDR3 DNA reads as TGTGCCAGCAGCCCTTGGAGCGGAGGGACAGGGACTGAAGCTTTCTTT.

This clonotype was detected many times. CDR3 nucleotides: TGTGCCAGCAGACAGGGGAACTATGGCTACACCTTC. Translation gives CASRQGNYGYTF. The chain uses TRBV12-3 or TRBV12-4 and TRBJ1-2, with 7 bases that match TRBD1. This CDR3 region has 12 residues. V trimming: 6 bases; J trimming: 2 bases; junction bases outside the gene matches: 0.

This clonotype has a count of ten or more. The chain carries TRBV5-1 and TRBJ2-1; D call uncertain. CDR1 is SGHRS and CDR2 is YFSETQ in the germline V gene. V shed 4 bases and J shed 5 bases, with 4 bases lying between them. This CDR3 spans 11 amino acids. CDR3 sequence: CASSPDNEQFF. Written as DNA, the CDR3 is TGCGCCAGCAGCCCCGACAATGAGCAGTTCTTC.

This clonotype was counted ten times or more. The V and J genes are TRBV18 and TRBJ2-3, with TRBD2 matching 8 bases. The junction had 9 bases not matched to a gene; V was cut back by 4 bases and J by 0 bases. Germline loops: CDR1 KGHSH, CDR2 LQKENI. The CDR3 has 17 residues. The CDR3 spells CASSRLATHSSTDTQYF. The DNA for the CDR3 is TGTGCCAGCTCACGACTAGCGACACACTCTAGCACAGATACGCAGTATTTT.

On this clonotype: A much bigger clone sits one base away, suggesting this may be a read error. This rearrangement joins TRBV7-8 to TRBJ1-6, with D possibly matching TRBD1 (5 bases). CDR3 length: 13 residues. CDR1 and CDR2 from the germline V gene are SGHVS and FQNEAQ. The DNA of the CDR3 is TGTGCCAGCAGCAGCAGGGATTATTCACCCATCCACTTT. The encoded protein is CASSSRDYSPIHF.

This clonotype occurred a few times. Possible read error: a much larger clone is one base away. The chain is built from TRBV7-6 and TRBJ2-2; no clear D gene. CDR1 and CDR2 from the germline V gene are SGHVS and FNYEAQ. Trimming left V 2 bases short and J 5 bases short, with 6 bases between. This CDR3 region has 13 residues. The CDR3 nucleotides read TGTGCCAGCAGCTTATTCGGGACCGGGGAGCTGTTTTTT. This sequence encodes CASSLFGTGELFF. The variable domain in full, with the rest retrieved from reference TRBV7-6 and TRBJ2-2, is GAGVSQSPRYKVTKRGQDVALRCDPISGHVSLYWYRQALGQGPEFLTYFNYEAQQDKSGLPNDRFSAERPEGSISTLTIQRTEQRDSAMYRCASSLFGTGELFFGEGSRLTVL.

The gene calls are TRBV20-1 and TRBJ2-2; no definite D call. Trimming took 0 bases from V and 4 from J, leaving 9 bases between them. The CDR3 is 14 amino acids. Germline values: CDR1 DFQATT, CDR2 SNEGSKA (reference sequence). CDR3 bases: TGCAGTGCTAGAGATCTCCCGGGCACCGGGGAGCTGTTTTTT. This encodes CSARDLPGTGELFF.

This clonotype appeared many times. The chain employs TRBV2 and TRBJ2-1; D is unresolved. This CDR3 is built from 14 residues. The ends were cut back, 3 bases at V and 9 bases at J, with 15 bases in the middle. Germline V gene lookup returns CDR1 SNHLY and CDR2 FYNNEI. CDR3 region: CASSEATTVGEQFF. CDR3 bases: TGTGCCAGCAGTGAGGCAACGACGGTGGGTGAGCAGTTCTTC.

This clonotype was recorded at least ten times. The chain recombines TRBV7-9 with TRBJ2-7, with D hard to call. Germline CDR1 and CDR2: SEHNR and FQNEAQ (reference sequence). This CDR3 spans 13 amino acids. Trimming removed 1 base at V and 3 bases at J, with 7 bases between. This chain's CDR3 is CASSLVPGYEQYF. The CDR3 DNA follows: TGTGCCAGCAGCTTAGTCCCTGGCTACGAGCAGTACTTC.

This clonotype was counted many times. This sequence joins TRBV30 and TRBJ1-1, with D maybe TRBD1 (5 bases). The germline V gene has CDR1 GTSNPN and CDR2 SVGIG (reference sequence). V lost 6 bases to trimming and J lost 5 bases, with 22 bases between them. CDR3 length: 15 amino acids. The CDR3 sequence: CACLAEWEGRTEAFF. CDR3 coding DNA: TGTGCCTGCCTAGCGGAGTGGGAGGGGCGGACTGAAGCTTTCTTT.

This clonotype was seen ten or more times. V gene TRBV6-6 combines with J gene TRBJ1-1, with D perhaps matching TRBD1 (6 bases). CDR3 length equals 17 residues. Trimming took off 0 bases at V and 0 bases at J, with 14 bases between the two ends. In germline, CDR1 is MNHNY, CDR2 SVGAGI (reference sequence). The CDR3 loop reads CASSYSQGRSMNTEAFF. The CDR3 DNA reads as TGTGCCAGCAGTTACTCCCAGGGGAGGTCCATGAACACTGAAGCTTTCTTT.

This clonotype was seen many times. This sequence joins TRBV20-1 and TRBJ2-7; TRBD1 agrees at 7 bases. Per the germline V gene, CDR1 is DFQATT and CDR2 is SNEGSKA (reference sequence). The CDR3 has 12 residues. V was pared by 5 bases and J by 3 bases, with 4 bases of the junction left unmatched. CDR3 coding DNA: TGCAGTGCTCCGGGACAGATCTACGAGCAGTACTTC. It encodes CSAPGQIYEQYF.

There are many counts of this clonotype. The chain couples TRBV7-8 to TRBJ1-5; 7 bases are shared with TRBD1. The V segment lost 1 base and the J segment 1 base; nucleotides outside the gene matches: 4. CDR3 length: 16 amino acids. From germline, CDR1 is SGHVS and CDR2 FQNEAQ. In nucleotides, the CDR3 is TGTGCCAGCAGCTTAGTTTCAGGGGGGAGCAATCAGCCCCAGCATTTT. Amino acid sequence: CASSLVSGGSNQPQHF.

This clonotype came up many times. The V gene is TRBV28, the J gene TRBJ2-7; 9 nucleotides match TRBD1. The germline CDR1 and CDR2 sequences are MDHEN and SYDVKM. This CDR3 has 17 amino acids. V shed 3 bases, J shed 1 base, and the junction held 10 bases outside the gene matches. CDR3 amino acids: CASSLGGAGQGSYEQYF. CDR3 in DNA: TGTGCCAGCAGTTTGGGAGGAGCGGGACAGGGTTCCTACGAGCAGTACTTC.